This TCR beta chain was captured in a study of blood T cell repertoires in COVID-19. Germline values: CDR1 MNHNS, CDR2 SASEGT. V gave up 1 base and J gave up 5 bases; unmatched junction bases: 12. The CDR3 covers 17 residues. Some clones are missing from TCRdb's copy, which holds only in-frame ones; the method was immunoSEQ multiplex PCR. The sample lists tens of thousands of clones, roughly 88% seen once, with just over 5% in the top ten. This clone was detected only once. V gene TRBV6-1 combines with J gene TRBJ2-3, with 7 nucleotides matching TRBD2. This clonotype was obtained from a human donor in a cohort sampled during active COVID-19. Sequencing was carried out using peripheral blood. In DNA form, the CDR3 reads TGTGCCAGCAGTGAAGTGGGTAGCGGGCTAGAAGGAGATACGCAGTATTTT. Residues: CASSEVGSGLEGDTQYF.